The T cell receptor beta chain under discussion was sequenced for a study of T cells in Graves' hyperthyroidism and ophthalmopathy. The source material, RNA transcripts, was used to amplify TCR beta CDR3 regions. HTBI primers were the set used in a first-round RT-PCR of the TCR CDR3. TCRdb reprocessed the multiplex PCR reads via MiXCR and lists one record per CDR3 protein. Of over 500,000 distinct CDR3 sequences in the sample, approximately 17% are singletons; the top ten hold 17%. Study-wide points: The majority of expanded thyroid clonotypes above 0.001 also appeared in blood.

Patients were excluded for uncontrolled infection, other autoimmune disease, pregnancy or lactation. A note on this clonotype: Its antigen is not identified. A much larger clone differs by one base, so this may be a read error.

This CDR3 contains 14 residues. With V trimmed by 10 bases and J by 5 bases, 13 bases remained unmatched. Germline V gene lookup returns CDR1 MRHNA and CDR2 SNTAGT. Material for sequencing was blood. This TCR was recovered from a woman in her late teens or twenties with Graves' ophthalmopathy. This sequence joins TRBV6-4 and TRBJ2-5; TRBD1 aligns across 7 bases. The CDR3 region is CAIRRKGGAETQYF. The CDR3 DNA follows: TGTGCCATCAGGCGGAAAGGGGGCGCCGAGACCCAGTACTTC.